This passage covers 27 T cell receptor beta chains from one sample sequenced in a study of neurological immune-mediated disorders. From the 5' RACE reads, TCRdb called clonotypes with MiXCR, one entry per CDR3 protein. The data contain approximately 36,000 distinct CDR3 sequences, around 10% of them singletons. The time point here: technical triplicate 1. The source material was PBMCs. Receptor source: a man between 60 and 75 years old with HTLV-1-associated myelopathy (HAM/TSP).

This clonotype has ten or more counts. V is TRBV5-1 and J is TRBJ2-1; 11 bases are shared with TRBD2. Trimming cost V 3 bases and J 0 bases; bases outside gene matches: 5. Germline assignment: CDR1 SGHRS and CDR2 YFSETQ. This CDR3 has 17 residues. The CDR3 DNA sequence: TGCGCCAGCAGCTCTGGGACTAGCGGAAACTCCTACAATGAGCAGTTCTTC. This codes for CASSSGTSGNSYNEQFF. The full variable domain, completed using reference TRBV5-1 and TRBJ2-1, is KAGVTQTPRYLIKTRGQQVTLSCSPISGHRSVSWYQQTPGQGLQFLFEYFSETQRNKGNFPGRFSGRQFSNSRSEMNVSTLELGDSALYLCASSSGTSGNSYNEQFFGPGTRLTVL.

This clonotype has at least ten counts. The gene calls are TRBV29-1 and TRBJ1-2, with TRBD1 matching 9 bases. Unmatched junction bases numbered 16, after V lost 6 bases and J lost 2 bases. The CDR3 length is 17 residues. Germline assignment: CDR1 SQVTM and CDR2 ANQGSEA. The CDR3 is CSVGGRDRALGNYGYTF. DNA of the CDR3: TGCAGCGTGGGGGGCCGGGACAGGGCCCTCGGAAACTATGGCTACACCTTC.

This clonotype was counted many times. J is TRBJ2-5 and V is TRBV27; 9 nucleotides align to TRBD1. The CDR3 covers 14 residues. Per germline, CDR1 MNHEY and CDR2 SMNVEV (reference sequence). J gave up 4 bases and V 5 bases, and 5 bases lay outside the gene matches. Here the CDR3 DNA reads TGTGCCAGCAGTAGGACAGGGGTGTTAGAGACCCAGTACTTC. Protein product: CASSRTGVLETQYF.

This clonotype was seen at least ten times. The V gene is TRBV5-1, the J gene TRBJ2-6; D is uncertain. There are 12 residues in the CDR3. Germline lookup yields CDR1 SGHRS and CDR2 YFSETQ. V lost 5 bases and J lost 2, with 2 bases in between. The CDR3, as DNA: TGCGCCAGCAGGGCTGGGGCCAACGTCCTGACTTTC. Its protein is CASRAGANVLTF.

The count of this clonotype is one. A much larger clone lies one base from this, so it may be a read error. This chain connects TRBV10-3 to TRBJ1-1, with 7 bases that match TRBD1. Germline CDR1 is ENHRY and CDR2 is SYGVKD. CDR3 length: 15 residues. The CDR3 DNA is TGTGTCATCGGTGGACGACAGGGACCGAACACTGAAGCTTTCTTT. Encoded protein: CVIGGRQGPNTEAFF.

This clonotype was recorded a few times. The V and J genes are TRBV2 and TRBJ2-7; D is possibly TRBD1 (6 bases). Germline lookup yields CDR1 SNHLY and CDR2 FYNNEI. V dropped 4 bases and J dropped 2 bases, with 12 bases sitting between them. The CDR3 is made up of 14 amino acids. CDR3 amino acids: CASSGQANTYEQYF. The CDR3 coding sequence is TGTGCCAGCAGTGGACAGGCTAACACCTACGAGCAGTACTTC. The full variable domain, rest sourced from reference TRBV2 and TRBJ2-7, is EPEVTQTPSHQVTQMGQEVILRCVPISNHLYFYWYRQILGQKVEFLVSFYNNEISEKSEIFDDQFSVERPDGSNFTLKIRSTKLEDSAMYFCASSGQANTYEQYFGPGTRLTVT.

This clonotype was picked up many times. J is TRBJ2-5 and V is TRBV15; no firm D call. V was pared by 0 bases and J by 1 base, with 9 bases between. Per the germline V gene, CDR1 is LNHNV and CDR2 is YYDKDF (reference sequence). The CDR3 runs 15 residues. CDR3 residues: CATSRDRRSQETQYF. In nucleotides, the CDR3 is TGTGCCACCAGCAGAGATCGCAGATCCCAAGAGACCCAGTACTTC.

This clonotype was detected many times. The gene calls are TRBV5-1 and TRBJ2-1; D gene uncertain. This CDR3 is 12 amino acids long. Trimming removed 3 bases at V and 5 bases at J, with 6 bases between. Per the germline V gene, CDR1 is SGHRS and CDR2 is YFSETQ. The CDR3 nucleotides read TGCGCCAGCAGCTGGACCGACAATGAGCAGTTCTTC. Protein sequence: CASSWTDNEQFF.

This clonotype was seen repeatedly, ten times or more. The chain employs TRBV20-1 and TRBJ2-1, with D unclear. The germline V gene has CDR1 DFQATT and CDR2 SNEGSKA (reference sequence). CDR3 length equals 14 residues. Trimming took off 5 bases at V and 0 bases at J, with 11 bases between the two ends. The CDR3 nucleotides are TGCAGTGCTCCATACCTGAGCTCCTACAATGAGCAGTTCTTC. This translates into CSAPYLSSYNEQFF.

There are many counts of this clonotype. This chain uses TRBV12-3 or TRBV12-4 with TRBJ2-7; TRBD1 matches at 10 bases. The CDR3 loop spans 15 amino acids. With V trimmed by 6 bases and J by 1 base, 6 bases remained unmatched. The DNA of the CDR3 is TGTGCCAGCAGCCGTGACAGGGGGCAATCCTACGAGCAGTACTTC. It is translated as CASSRDRGQSYEQYF.

This clonotype was seen repeatedly, ten times or more. The chain carries TRBV6-5 and TRBJ1-2; no clear D gene. The germline V gene has CDR1 MNHEY and CDR2 SVGAGI. This CDR3 region has 14 residues. The germline V and J ends were trimmed by 6 bases and 3 bases, with 14 bases remaining between them. CDR3 nucleotides: TGTGCCAGCAGCCCGAGTCGGGTTTACTATGGCTACACCTTC. It is translated as CASSPSRVYYGYTF.

Worth noting for this clonotype: A much bigger clone sits one base away, suggesting this may be a read error. The J gene is TRBJ1-4, the V gene TRBV28, with D unclear. This CDR3 contains 15 residues. In germline, CDR1 is MDHEN, CDR2 SYDVKM. The germline V and J ends were trimmed by 4 bases and 8 bases, with 17 bases remaining between them. CDR3 sequence: CASSSVSGDREKLFF. DNA for the CDR3: TGTGCCAGCAGTTCCGTTTCTGGGGATAGAGAAAAACTGTTTTTT.

This clonotype was seen more than once but under ten times. V gene TRBV7-9 combines with J gene TRBJ2-5; D tentatively fits TRBD1 or TRBD2 (5 bases each). Germline CDR1 is SEHNR and CDR2 is FQNEAQ (reference sequence). The CDR3 sequence is 18 residues long. V lost 2 bases, J lost 6 bases, and 25 bases lay in between. For the CDR3, the DNA is TGTGCCAGCAGCTTATCTCCGACGTCAGGCTCTGGGGGAAAGACCCAGTACTTC. This codes for CASSLSPTSGSGGKTQYF.

This clonotype has at least ten counts. The genes are TRBV5-6 and TRBJ2-1; 8 bases fit TRBD1. Germline CDR1 SGHDT, CDR2 YYEEEE. Losses at the gene ends were 4 bases for V and 6 bases for J; bases not matched to a gene: 15. The CDR3 extends over 17 amino acids. CDR3 nucleotide sequence: TGTGCCAGCAGCGGAGATTCTACAGGGGGTCGATCCAATGAGCAGTTCTTC. Translated: CASSGDSTGGRSNEQFF.

By sample fraction, this clonotype is medium-sized (0.01 to 0.1%). J is TRBJ2-4 and V is TRBV27; no definite D call. The V end lost 4 bases, the J end lost 0 bases, and 10 bases lay between the germline ends. Germline V gives CDR1 MNHEY, CDR2 SMNVEV (reference sequence). The CDR3 sequence is 15 residues long. The CDR3 nucleotides read TGTGCCAGCAGTTCCGCGTCCGTAGCCAAAAACATTCAGTACTTC. It translates to CASSSASVAKNIQYF.

This clonotype has at least ten counts. This chain joins TRBV15 and TRBJ2-7; D tentatively reads TRBD1 or TRBD2 (5 bases each). The V and J ends lost 1 base and 7 bases respectively, with 8 bases between them. The CDR3 runs 12 residues. In germline, CDR1 is LNHNV, CDR2 YYDKDF (reference sequence). CDR3 nucleotide sequence: TGTGCCACCAGCAGAGCTGGGGGAGAGCAGTACTTC. It translates to CATSRAGGEQYF. The full variable domain, with the rest looked up from reference TRBV15 and TRBJ2-7, is DAMVIQNPRYQVTQFGKPVTLSCSQTLNHNVMYWYQQKSSQAPKLLFHYYDKDFNNEADTPDNFQSRRPNTSFCFLDIRSPGLGDTAMYLCATSRAGGEQYFGPGTRLTVT.

This clonotype was picked up many times. The J gene is TRBJ2-1, the V gene TRBV29-1; 10 bases fit TRBD2. The germline CDR1 and CDR2 sequences are SQVTM and ANQGSEA. The CDR3 length is 14 residues. V was pared by 4 bases and J by 5 bases, with 5 bases of the junction left unmatched. Here the CDR3 DNA reads TGCAGCGTTGTACCCGGGACTAGCGACAATGAGCAGTTCTTC. Protein sequence: CSVVPGTSDNEQFF.

The chain carries TRBV4-1 and TRBJ1-3; TRBD1 matches at 9 bases. Germline V lookup: CDR1 MGHRA, CDR2 YSYEKL. V dropped 0 bases and J dropped 3; count of bases not matched to a gene: 12. The CDR3 spans 19 residues. CDR3 in amino acids: CASSQDRFSGTGNGNTIYF. DNA for the CDR3: TGCGCCAGCAGCCAAGACCGCTTTTCGGGGACAGGGAATGGAAACACCATATATTTT.

This clonotype has just a few counts. One junction end does not reproduce the germline sequence, and a read error may be involved. The rearrangement joins TRBV20-1 to TRBJ1-2, with D uncertain. CDR1 is DFQATT, CDR2 SNEGSKA, per germline (reference sequence). CDR3 length: 13 residues. The CDR3 sequence is CSARDNRNYGYTF. CDR3 coding DNA: TGCAGTGCTAGAGATAACAGAAACTATGGGTACACCTTC.

This clonotype appeared many times. This chain uses TRBV10-2 with TRBJ1-1; D might be TRBD1 (6 bases). V dropped 3 bases and J dropped 1 base, with 15 bases sitting between them. This CDR3 contains 16 residues. Germline assignment: CDR1 WSHSY and CDR2 SAAADI. The CDR3 loop is CASSDILGGANTEAFF. CDR3 in DNA: TGCGCCAGCAGTGATATTTTGGGGGGGGCGAACACTGAAGCTTTCTTT.

This clonotype was recorded many times. The chain couples TRBV3-1 to TRBJ2-5; 8 positions agree with TRBD2. The J segment lost 5 bases and the V segment lost 4 bases, leaving 6 bases of the junction unmatched. This CDR3 has 14 residues. The germline CDR1 and CDR2 sequences are LGHDT and YNNKEL (reference sequence). CDR3 nucleotide sequence: TGTGCCAGCAGCCTAAGGACTAGCCAGGAGACCCAGTACTTC. It specifies CASSLRTSQETQYF.

The sample holds many counts of this clonotype. V usage is TRBV5-1 and J usage is TRBJ1-5, with D maybe TRBD1 (6 bases). This CDR3 has 15 residues. With 0 bases removed from V and 4 bases from J, the gap between germline ends came to 11 bases. Germline loops: CDR1 SGHRS, CDR2 YFSETQ. CDR3 bases: TGCGCCAGCAGCTTGGGGGGGCGGGGAAATCAGCCCCAGCATTTT. Its protein is CASSLGGRGNQPQHF.

Only one count was recorded for this clonotype. This chain links TRBV5-1 with TRBJ2-7, with 7 bases fitting TRBD2. The length of the CDR3 is 14 residues. The germline V gene encodes CDR1 SGHRS and CDR2 YFSETQ. V was clipped by 3 bases and J by 4 bases; unmatched bases: 7. The CDR3 loop is CASSSWTRIYEQYF. CDR3 nucleotides: TGCGCCAGCAGCTCATGGACTAGGATTTACGAGCAGTACTTC.

For the CDR3, the DNA is TGTGCTAGTGGTCAAGGGGGCGACTATAATTCACCCCTCCACTTT. Amino acid sequence: CASGQGGDYNSPLHF. The rearrangement links TRBV12-5 to TRBJ1-6, with TRBD1 matching over 7 bases. CDR1 LGHNT and CDR2 FRNRAP come from the germline V gene. Losses at the gene ends were 5 bases for V and 3 bases for J; bases not matched to a gene: 4. The CDR3 has 15 amino acids.

This clonotype was picked up many times. The chain recombines TRBV5-8 with TRBJ2-2; D remains ambiguous. Germline lookup yields CDR1 SGHTS and CDR2 YDEGEE. V lost 1 base, J lost 1 base, and 8 bases lay in between. This CDR3 spans 15 amino acids. CDR3 protein: CASSLYAGNTGELFF. In DNA, the CDR3 is TGTGCCAGCAGCTTGTATGCAGGGAACACCGGGGAGCTGTTTTTT.

This clonotype was counted many times. The CDR3 region is CATSGVYSNQPQHF. For the CDR3, the DNA is TGTGCCACCTCTGGGGTTTATAGCAATCAGCCCCAGCATTTT. The rearrangement joins TRBV6-6 to TRBJ1-5; D remains unclear. Germline V gives CDR1 MNHNY, CDR2 SVGAGI (reference sequence). This CDR3 has 14 residues. Deletions cut 10 bases from V and 0 bases from J, with 13 bases between.

There are many counts of this clonotype. This chain joins TRBV7-6 and TRBJ1-6, with 9 bases identical to TRBD1. V lost 1 base, J lost 7 bases, and 2 bases stayed unmatched. The CDR3 totals 15 residues. Germline-derived CDR1 and CDR2 are SGHVS and FNYEAQ. As DNA, the CDR3 is TGTGCCAGCAGCTTAGAAACAGGGGGCAATTCACCCCTCCACTTT. Amino acid sequence: CASSLETGGNSPLHF.